Below, 29 T cell receptor beta chains from the same sample are listed, as sequenced in a study of blood T cell repertoires in COVID-19. Method: immunoSEQ multiplex PCR; TCRdb's copy keeps in-frame clones and lacks some. The sample yields roughly 150,000 clones, around 75% seen once. Sequenced material: peripheral blood. These receptors were taken from a woman aged 80 or over with acute or convalescent COVID-19.

The chain is built from TRBV19 and TRBJ2-7; tentative D call: TRBD1 (6 bases). Trimming shortened V by 5 bases and J by 0 bases, and 14 bases separated the two germline ends. This CDR3 is built from 15 residues. Germline V CDR1 and CDR2: LNHDA, SQIVND (reference sequence). As DNA, the CDR3 is TGTGCCAGTAGTTTTCGTCCGACAGGCTCCTACGAGCAGTACTTC. Residues: CASSFRPTGSYEQYF.

The V call is TRBV30, the J call TRBJ2-2; 7 bases are a match to TRBD2. Germline CDR1 GTSNPN, CDR2 SVGIG (reference sequence). J was trimmed by 6 bases and V by 1 base; bases with no gene match: 11. The CDR3 is 16 amino acids. CDR3 DNA: TGTGCCTGGAGTGGGGCCCCGCTAGCGGCCGCCGGGGAGCTGTTTTTT. It is translated as CAWSGAPLAAAGELFF.

Comments on this clone: An end of the junction differs from the germline gene, which may be a read error. V gene TRBV15 combines with J gene TRBJ2-7, with a tentative D call TRBD2 (6 bases). The germline V gene encodes CDR1 LNHNV and CDR2 YYDKDF (reference sequence). This CDR3 comprises 15 residues. The CDR3 DNA reads TGTGCCTCCAGCCAGGCCGCCGCCGGGGGCTACGAGCAGTACTTC. The encoded protein is CASSQAAAGGYEQYF.

J is TRBJ2-1 and V is TRBV3-1 (or the pseudogene TRBV3-2); 13 bases align to TRBD2. Trimming at V came to 8 bases and at J to 8 bases, leaving 9 bases not matched to a gene. Germline V lookup: CDR1 LGHDT, CDR2 YNNKEL (reference sequence). CDR3 size: 15 residues. The CDR3 loop is CASPLRLAGGYEQFF. In DNA, the CDR3 is TGTGCCAGCCCCCTTCGACTAGCGGGAGGTTATGAGCAGTTCTTC.

The table lists this clone with many counts. This rearrangement joins TRBV11-2 to TRBJ2-1; tentatively, D is TRBD2 (5 bases). V was pared by 4 bases and J by 5 bases, with 15 bases between. The germline V gene has CDR1 SGHAT and CDR2 FQNNGV. CDR3 length: 15 residues. CDR3 sequence: CASSWENGGNNEQFF. The CDR3 DNA reads as TGTGCCAGCAGCTGGGAGAACGGTGGCAACAATGAGCAGTTCTTC.

This chain connects TRBV5-1 to TRBJ1-1; tentative D call: TRBD1 (6 bases). V lost 4 bases, J lost 2 bases, and 18 bases lay in between. CDR1 and CDR2 from the germline V gene are SGHRS and YFSETQ. The CDR3 sequence is 16 residues long. CDR3 sequence (DNA): TGCGCCAGCAGCCTCTATCGGGGGGGGCGCAACACTGAAGCTTTCTTT. Its translation: CASSLYRGGRNTEAFF.

The CDR3 here is CASRTGTGGYNEQFF. The CDR3 nucleotides are TGTGCCAGCAGAACCGGGACAGGGGGGTACAATGAGCAGTTCTTC. This rearrangement joins TRBV28 to TRBJ2-1; 11 bases fit TRBD1. Trimming took 6 bases from V and 4 from J; bases not matched to a gene: 5. The germline V gene has CDR1 MDHEN and CDR2 SYDVKM. CDR3 size: 15 residues.

A single count supports this clone. This sequence joins TRBV11-2 and TRBJ2-1, with D tentatively TRBD1 (6 bases). The CDR3 loop spans 14 amino acids. Germline V lookup: CDR1 SGHAT, CDR2 FQNNGV. V was shortened by 1 base and J by 8 bases, with 12 bases between the two germline ends. The DNA for the CDR3 is TGTGCCAGCAGCTTAGGTGCAGGGGCCGATGAGCAGTTCTTC. As protein: CASSLGAGADEQFF.

V usage is TRBV5-1 and J usage is TRBJ2-1; TRBD2 aligns across 11 bases. The CDR3 has 16 residues. Germline V gives CDR1 SGHRS, CDR2 YFSETQ. V was pared by 0 bases and J by 9 bases, with 8 bases of the junction left unmatched. CDR3 sequence (DNA): TGCGCCAGCAGCTTGGCAACTAGCGGGAGTATCGGTGAGCAGTTCTTC. Translating gives CASSLATSGSIGEQFF.

V gene TRBV5-1 combines with J gene TRBJ1-2; D unclear. This CDR3 has 16 amino acids. Germline V gene sequence: CDR1 SGHRS, CDR2 YFSETQ. V lost 0 bases and J lost 7, with 19 bases in between. The CDR3 here is CASSLEPTGVSSGYTF. As DNA, the CDR3 is TGCGCCAGCAGCTTGGAACCAACCGGGGTAAGCTCTGGCTACACCTTC.

This sequence joins TRBV18 and TRBJ1-5; TRBD1 matches 9 bases. The CDR3 is made up of 14 amino acids. Germline CDR1 KGHSH, CDR2 LQKENI. With 4 bases clipped from V and 6 bases from J, the junction kept 4 bases outside the gene matches. CDR3 residues: CASSQGTGSQPQHF. In nucleotides, the CDR3 is TGTGCCAGCTCACAGGGGACAGGGTCTCAGCCCCAGCATTTT. The variable domain in full, with the rest retrieved from reference TRBV18 and TRBJ1-5, is NAGVMQNPRHLVRRRGQEARLRCSPMKGHSHVYWYRQLPEEGLKFMVYLQKENIIDESGMPKERFSAEFPKEGPSILRIQQVVRGDSAAYFCASSQGTGSQPQHFGDGTRLSIL.

This chain connects TRBV13 to TRBJ1-6, with TRBD1 as a possible D gene (5 bases). In germline, CDR1 is PRHDT, CDR2 FYEKMQ (reference sequence). The length of the CDR3 is 15 residues. Trimming left V 2 bases short and J 4 bases short, with 9 bases between. The CDR3 sequence is CASSLTTAYNSPLHF. In nucleotides, the CDR3 is TGTGCCAGCAGCTTAACGACAGCGTATAATTCACCCCTCCACTTT.

The V call is TRBV19, the J call TRBJ1-2, with 8 bases matching TRBD1. CDR1 is LNHDA and CDR2 is SQIVND in the germline V gene (reference sequence). CDR3 length: 16 amino acids. V dropped 6 bases and J dropped 3; count of bases not matched to a gene: 12. DNA for the CDR3: TGTGCCAGTAGCCCAGGGACAGGCAGAGGGGACTATGGCTACACCTTC. Its translation: CASSPGTGRGDYGYTF.

The V gene is TRBV5-8, the J gene TRBJ1-4; D possibly corresponds to TRBD1 (5 bases). V dropped 3 bases and J dropped 3 bases, with 12 bases sitting between them. CDR3 length equals 15 residues. Germline V gene sequence: CDR1 SGHTS, CDR2 YDEGEE. The CDR3: CASSSRVWANEKLFF. CDR3 in DNA: TGTGCCAGCAGCTCCAGGGTTTGGGCTAATGAAAAACTGTTTTTT.

V is TRBV6-5 and J is TRBJ2-7; 7 positions agree with TRBD1. CDR1 and CDR2 from the germline V gene are MNHEY and SVGAGI. This CDR3 spans 14 amino acids. J lost 4 bases, V lost 4 bases, and 7 bases had no gene match. In nucleotides, the CDR3 is TGTGCCAGCAGTTCCACAGGGGTGACGTACGAGCAGTACTTC. It yields the protein CASSSTGVTYEQYF.

This clone was seen a single time. The CDR3 DNA reads TGTGCCAGCAGTTACGGGGGACCATTCTACGAGCAGTACTTC. This gives the protein CASSYGGPFYEQYF. The V and J genes are TRBV28 and TRBJ2-7; possible D gene TRBD2, 6 bases. V shed 4 bases and J shed 3 bases, with 13 bases lying between them. Germline CDR1 and CDR2: MDHEN and SYDVKM. This CDR3 has 14 amino acids.

The gene calls are TRBV12-3 or TRBV12-4 and TRBJ1-3; D unclear. V was cut by 3 bases and J by 2 bases, with 5 bases left in between. This CDR3 contains 13 residues. For the CDR3, the DNA is TGTGCCAGCAGTTTTTCAGCTGGAAACACCATATATTTT. Translating gives CASSFSAGNTIYF.

This rearrangement joins TRBV7-2 to TRBJ2-7, with a possible D match to TRBD2 (6 bases). Germline CDR1 and CDR2: SGHTA and FQGNSA. Between the trimmed V and J ends, which lost 3 bases and 3 bases, there was a span of 12 bases. CDR3 length: 14 residues. CDR3 DNA: TGTGCCAGCAGCTTCTCTGGGACTTTCTACGAGCAGTACTTC. Translation: CASSFSGTFYEQYF.

This chain joins TRBV11-2 and TRBJ2-4; D is unresolved. Germline V gives CDR1 SGHAT, CDR2 FQNNGV. Trimming cost V 5 bases and J 0 bases, with 8 bases left between them. This CDR3 is built from 14 residues. The CDR3, as DNA: TGTGCCAGCAGCAGCATCTTAGCCAAAAACATTCAGTACTTC. Protein: CASSSILAKNIQYF.

The V gene is TRBV18, the J gene TRBJ2-1; D perhaps matches TRBD1 (6 bases). V dropped 4 bases and J dropped 6 bases, with 13 bases sitting between them. The CDR3 totals 14 residues. Germline values: CDR1 KGHSH, CDR2 LQKENI. CDR3 region: CASSLSTGLNEQFF. CDR3 nucleotide sequence: TGTGCCAGCTCACTTTCGACAGGCCTCAATGAGCAGTTCTTC.

The genes are TRBV6-2 or TRBV6-3 and TRBJ1-5; tentative D call: TRBD1 (6 bases). The CDR3 has 16 residues. CDR1 MNHEY and CDR2 SVGEGT come from the germline V gene. The germline V and J ends were trimmed by 0 bases and 6 bases, with 15 bases remaining between them. CDR3 DNA sequence: TGTGCCAGCAGTTACTCGCACAATACCAGGGGTCAGCCCCAGCATTTT. Its protein is CASSYSHNTRGQPQHF.

The chain recombines TRBV15 with TRBJ1-6; no reliable D call. CDR1 and CDR2 (germline): LNHNV, YYDKDF (reference sequence). The CDR3 sequence is 15 residues long. Trimming took 0 bases from V and 5 from J, leaving 8 bases between them. The CDR3, as DNA: TGTGCCACCAGCAGAGATAAGGGAGATAATTCACCCCTCCACTTT. Protein product: CATSRDKGDNSPLHF.

V usage is TRBV19 and J usage is TRBJ2-7; the D gene is possibly TRBD2 (5 bases). The CDR3 has 13 residues. Germline-derived CDR1 and CDR2 are LNHDA and SQIVND (reference sequence). The V and J ends lost 3 bases and 6 bases respectively, with 12 bases between them. CDR3 amino acids: CASSMILEGEQYF. In DNA, the CDR3 is TGTGCCAGTAGTATGATCCTAGAGGGCGAGCAGTACTTC. The complete variable domain, with remaining parts taken from reference TRBV19 and TRBJ2-7, reads DGGITQSPKYLFRKEGQNVTLSCEQNLNHDAMYWYRQDPGQGLRLIYYSQIVNDFQKGDIAEGYSVSREKKESFPLTVTSAQKNPTAFYLCASSMILEGEQYFGPGTRLTVT.

The gene calls are TRBV6-5 and TRBJ2-5; 8 nucleotides agree with TRBD2. The CDR3 contains 13 residues. In germline, CDR1 is MNHEY, CDR2 SVGAGI. V dropped 6 bases and J dropped 4; count of bases not matched to a gene: 4. CDR3 nucleotides: TGTGCCAGCAGAGGAACTAGCGGAGAGACCCAGTACTTC. This codes for CASRGTSGETQYF.

The V and J genes are TRBV5-8 and TRBJ1-1; tentatively, D is TRBD1 (5 bases). The CDR3 runs to 14 residues. The V end was cut by 2 bases, the J end by 2 bases, with 10 bases between. The V gene's germline CDR1 is SGHTS and CDR2 YDEGEE. The CDR3 here is CASSFRGFNTEAFF. Here the CDR3 DNA reads TGTGCCAGCAGCTTTCGGGGGTTCAACACTGAAGCTTTCTTT. The full variable domain, in which reference TRBV5-8 and TRBJ1-1 provide the parts outside the CDR3, is EAGVTQSPTHLIKTRGQQATLRCSPISGHTSVYWYQQALGLGLQFLLWYDEGEERNRGNFPPRFSGRQFPNYSSELNVNALELEDSALYLCASSFRGFNTEAFFGQGTRLTVV.

The rearrangement joins TRBV6-6 to TRBJ1-1; the D gene is possibly TRBD1 (6 bases). The CDR3 length is 15 residues. Trimming cost V 6 bases and J 3 bases, with 17 bases left between them. The germline V gene encodes CDR1 MNHNY and CDR2 SVGAGI (reference sequence). The CDR3 sequence is CASSPKDSLYTEAFF. As DNA, the CDR3 is TGTGCCAGCAGCCCAAAGGACAGCCTATACACTGAAGCTTTCTTT.

The chain is built from TRBV6-5 and TRBJ2-7, with a possible D match to TRBD2 (5 bases). Germline CDR1 reads MNHEY; CDR2 reads SVGAGI. CDR3 size: 15 residues. Trimming took 6 bases from V and 7 from J, leaving 22 bases between them. CDR3 sequence reads: CASSPLALNVGEQYF. The CDR3 nucleotides are TGTGCCAGCAGCCCCCTAGCACTCAACGTAGGGGAGCAGTACTTC.

This sequence joins TRBV5-6 and TRBJ2-7; TRBD2 agrees at 12 bases. Germline values: CDR1 SGHDT, CDR2 YYEEEE. After removal of 1 base from V and 4 bases from J, the junction contained 6 bases not matched to a gene. CDR3 length: 16 residues. This chain's CDR3 is CASSLKTSGRSYEQYF. DNA for the CDR3: TGTGCCAGCAGCTTGAAAACTAGCGGGAGGTCTTACGAGCAGTACTTC.

This rearrangement joins TRBV4-1 to TRBJ1-6; tentative D call: TRBD1 (6 bases). The CDR3 runs 16 residues. Germline CDR1 is MGHRA and CDR2 is YSYEKL. The V and J ends lost 4 bases and 1 base respectively, with 11 bases between them. CDR3 DNA: TGCGCCAGCAGCCTGGGGAGGGGGTCCTATAATTCACCCCTCCACTTT. Its protein is CASSLGRGSYNSPLHF.